This passage covers 12 T cell receptor beta chains from one sample sequenced in a study of cytomegalovirus exposure and HLA in healthy donors. TCRdb's table, derived via immunoSEQ multiplex PCR, lists solely in-frame clones and lacks some. The profile shows approximately 49,000 clones, roughly nine tenths of them singletons. Sequenced input: PBMCs. The source is a man aged 18 to 30 in good health and CMV-seronegative.

This clone showed up just once. The chain carries TRBV18 and TRBJ2-2; unclear D gene. The germline V and J ends were trimmed by 9 bases and 0 bases, with 5 bases remaining between them. The CDR3 sequence is 12 residues long. From germline, CDR1 is KGHSH and CDR2 LQKENI. CDR3 bases: TGTGCCAGTTCCACGAACACCGGGGAGCTGTTTTTT. This translates into CASSTNTGELFF.

As DNA, the CDR3 is TGTGCCAGCAGCTCCATCAGGGGTGGGGACATTCAGTACTTC. It translates to CASSSIRGGDIQYF. The chain uses TRBV11-3 and TRBJ2-4; tentatively, D is TRBD1 (6 bases). The CDR3 loop spans 14 amino acids. Per the germline V gene, CDR1 is SGHNT and CDR2 is YENEEA. Trimming removed 4 bases from V and 8 bases from J, with 15 bases in between. The full variable domain, with the rest looked up from reference TRBV11-3 and TRBJ2-4, is EAGVVQSPRYKIIEKKQPVAFWCNPISGHNTLYWYLQNLGQGPELLIRYENEEAVDDSQLPKDRFSAERLKGVDSTLKIQPAELGDSAVYLCASSSIRGGDIQYFGAGTRLSVL.

This clone has only one observation. This chain links TRBV10-3 with TRBJ2-3, with D possibly TRBD2 on 5 matching bases. V shed 2 bases and J shed 1 base, with 13 bases lying between them. Looked up from germline, CDR1 is ENHRY and CDR2 is SYGVKD. The CDR3 is 16 amino acids. CDR3 bases: TGTGCCATCAGTGAGGGTGCCTTGAGGGGCACAGATACGCAGTATTTT. It is translated as CAISEGALRGTDTQYF.

This clone was found once. The rearrangement uses TRBV4-1 and TRBJ1-1; D gene ambiguous. The germline V gene has CDR1 MGHRA and CDR2 YSYEKL. CDR3 size: 15 residues. The V gene lost 4 bases and the J gene lost 1 base, with 13 bases spanning the gap. This CDR3 is CASSLEPQANTEAFF. As DNA, the CDR3 is TGCGCCAGCAGCCTAGAGCCGCAGGCGAACACTGAAGCTTTCTTT.

The table lists this clone with a count of one. This chain joins TRBV25-1 and TRBJ2-1; 14 bases fit TRBD2. The germline gives CDR1 MGHDK, CDR2 SYGVNS. The CDR3 is 15 residues long. With V trimmed by 8 bases and J by 10 bases, 10 bases remained unmatched. The CDR3 is CASGGLAGGRPEQFF. Written as DNA, the CDR3 is TGTGCCAGCGGTGGACTAGCGGGGGGTCGACCCGAGCAGTTCTTC.

The chain employs TRBV4-3 and TRBJ1-4, with a weak D call TRBD1 (6 bases). Germline V gene sequence: CDR1 LGHNA, CDR2 YSLEER. The V and J ends lost 4 bases and 0 bases respectively, with 18 bases between them. The CDR3 has 18 residues. The CDR3 DNA is TGCGCCAGCAGCCCAACCCACAGGGAACTAGCAACTAATGAAAAACTGTTTTTT. Translating it yields CASSPTHRELATNEKLFF.

The chain uses TRBV7-3 and TRBJ2-3; maybe TRBD1 (6 bases). Trimming stripped 2 bases from V and 1 base from J, with 13 bases between. The CDR3 sequence is 16 residues long. Germline V gives CDR1 SGHTA, CDR2 FQGTGA. CDR3 residues: CASSLLSGAGTDTQYF. CDR3 bases: TGTGCCAGCAGCTTATTATCAGGGGCTGGCACAGATACGCAGTATTTT.

The gene calls are TRBV7-6 and TRBJ2-5; 8 bases are shared with TRBD2. With 1 base clipped from V and 1 base from J, the junction kept 5 bases outside the gene matches. The CDR3 runs to 16 residues. The V gene's germline CDR1 is SGHVS and CDR2 FNYEAQ. CDR3 in DNA: TGTGCCAGCAGCTTAGGGCTAGCGGGCGGCCAAGAGACCCAGTACTTC. Residues: CASSLGLAGGQETQYF.

This clone has only one observation. This rearrangement joins TRBV28 to TRBJ2-2, with a tentative D call TRBD1 (5 bases). CDR1 is MDHEN, CDR2 SYDVKM, per germline. There are 15 residues in the CDR3. The germline V and J ends were trimmed by 5 bases and 6 bases, with 16 bases remaining between them. The CDR3 loop is CASSGAPTSPGELFF. The CDR3 region has the DNA TGTGCCAGCAGTGGGGCCCCGACCTCCCCCGGGGAGCTGTTTTTT.

Only one count was recorded for this clone. The CDR3, as DNA: TGTGCCAGCAGTGAAAAGGAGTCCACAGATACGCAGTATTTT. It encodes CASSEKESTDTQYF. V and J are TRBV6-4 and TRBJ2-3; no clear D. The CDR3 has 14 amino acids. Germline V gives CDR1 MRHNA, CDR2 SNTAGT. The V end lost 3 bases, the J end lost 2 bases, and 9 bases lay between the germline ends.

V gene TRBV6-5 combines with J gene TRBJ2-2; possible D gene TRBD2, 6 bases. V shed 6 bases and J shed 2 bases, with 13 bases lying between them. The CDR3 is made up of 15 amino acids. The germline V gene has CDR1 MNHEY and CDR2 SVGAGI. The CDR3 is CASSPRGVNTGELFF. As DNA, the CDR3 is TGTGCCAGCAGCCCGCGGGGTGTTAACACCGGGGAGCTGTTTTTT.

The V call is TRBV13, the J call TRBJ2-1; 8 positions agree with TRBD2. Germline V gives CDR1 PRHDT, CDR2 FYEKMQ (reference sequence). The CDR3 has 14 amino acids. Unmatched junction bases numbered 6, after V lost 6 bases and J lost 5 bases. CDR3 residues: CASRKAGAHNEQFF. The CDR3 region has the DNA TGTGCCAGCAGAAAAGCGGGAGCCCACAATGAGCAGTTCTTC. The entire variable domain, with the rest obtained from reference TRBV13 and TRBJ2-1, is as follows: AAGVIQSPRHLIKEKRETATLKCYPIPRHDTVYWYQQGPGQDPQFLISFYEKMQSDKGSIPDRFSAQQFSDYHSELNMSSLELGDSALYFCASRKAGAHNEQFFGPGTRLTVL.